This T cell receptor (beta chain) was sequenced for a study of blood T cell repertoires in COVID-19. Libraries were prepared by immunoSEQ multiplex PCR; TCRdb keeps only in-frame clonotypes and omits some of them. In the table there are about 91,000 clones, approximately 90% of which are singletons. A single count supports this clone. J lost 7 bases, V lost 5 bases, and 16 bases had no gene match. Germline CDR1 is WNHNN and CDR2 is SYGVQD (reference sequence). The CDR3 runs to 17 residues. Sample: peripheral blood. This TCR derives from a woman of 80 years or more with active COVID-19. This sequence joins TRBV10-1 and TRBJ2-3; TRBD2 agrees at 9 bases. The CDR3 region has the DNA TGCGCCAGCAGTCGAGGAGGGGTAGCGGGAGAGGGGAATACGCAGTATTTT. Encoded protein: CASSRGGVAGEGNTQYF.